The clone carrying this TCR beta chain came up once. This sample is drawn from a study of blood T cell repertoires in COVID-19. Looking at the study overall: Specimens from acute and convalescent COVID-19 originated in the United States, Italy and Spain. T cells, B-cell-depleted T cells, or PBMCs supplied cDNA or gDNA.

Under the authors' procedure: Reference gene primer amplification gave estimated nucleated cell counts. Method: immunoSEQ multiplex PCR; TCRdb's copy keeps in-frame clones and lacks some. V and J calls plus clone size are reproduced from that table; the DNA served to infer D and trimming. The table shows roughly 100,000 clones, with over 75% occurring only once. The CDR3 runs to 14 residues. Germline V CDR1 and CDR2: KGHSH, LQKENI. J lost 4 bases, V lost 4 bases, and 3 bases had no gene match. The chain links TRBV18 to TRBJ2-2, with TRBD1 matching over 7 bases. Material: peripheral blood. The receptor was isolated from a man aged 50 to 60 with acute or convalescent COVID-19. CDR3 region: CASSQGARTGELFF. CDR3 nucleotides: TGTGCCAGCTCACAGGGGGCGCGCACCGGGGAGCTGTTTTTT.